These 2 T cell receptor beta chains were sequenced from one sample in a study of cytomegalovirus exposure and HLA in healthy donors. Use of 60 Vbeta and 13 Jbeta primers characterized the PCR. Clones were sequenced by immunoSEQ multiplex PCR, and TCRdb holds only the in-frame ones, with some missing. The sample lists more than 80,000 clones, roughly 76% seen once, with 5% to 7% in the top ten. Sequencing was carried out using PBMCs. These receptor sequences come from a woman between 45 and 65 years old in good health and CMV-seropositive.

The V gene is TRBV5-1, the J gene TRBJ2-2, with TRBD1 matching over 7 bases. There are 17 residues in the CDR3. Germline V gene sequence: CDR1 SGHRS, CDR2 YFSETQ. The ends lost 4 bases at V and 4 bases at J; junction bases unmatched: 13. Written as DNA, the CDR3 is TGCGCCAGCAGCCCAGGGACAGCCCCCCCCTTCACCGGGGAGCTGTTTTTT. Translated, it gives CASSPGTAPPFTGELFF.

The V call is TRBV6-6, the J call TRBJ2-2, with a possible D match to TRBD1 (6 bases). The CDR3 spans 15 residues. V was clipped by 0 bases and J by 9 bases, with 14 bases between them. CDR1 and CDR2 from the germline V gene are MNHNY and SVGAGI (reference sequence). In nucleotides, the CDR3 is TGTGCCAGCAGTTACTCGGGGGCAGTCACTAGGGAGCTGTTTTTT. Protein: CASSYSGAVTRELFF.